The 20 T cell receptor beta chains reported below all come from one sample, sequenced in a study of identical twins (dated by TCRdb to 2016 to 2017). The library was built by means of 5' RACE. Sequenced using an Illumina HiSeq 2000. TCRdb passed the public sequencing reads through fastp at Q25 and MiXCR, retaining productive beta sequences. Every distinct CDR3 protein forms one entry, paired with its most common genes and DNA. A total of about 290,000 distinct CDR3 sequences appear in this sample, over 8.5% of them only once. The ten most abundant clones make up around 7.1% of the sample. The same sample was also studied in work on yellow fever vaccine responses in identical twins.

The source material was CD8+ T cells sorted from blood. These receptors came from a woman younger than 35 in good health.

This clonotype was recorded at least ten times. The J gene is TRBJ2-2, the V gene TRBV9; 7 nucleotides match TRBD2. Germline trimming cut 1 base from V and 5 bases from J; bases unmatched to any gene: 17. Germline V gene lookup returns CDR1 SGDLS and CDR2 YYNGEE. The CDR3 spans 19 residues. The chain's CDR3 is CASSVTSGLGPGRTGELFF. The CDR3 DNA follows: TGTGCCAGCAGCGTAACGTCGGGATTAGGGCCCGGGAGGACCGGGGAGCTGTTTTTT. The variable domain in full, completed from reference TRBV9 and TRBJ2-2, reads DSGVTQTPKHLITATGQRVTLRCSPRSGDLSVYWYQQSLDQGLQFLIQYYNGEERAKGNILERFSAQQFPDLHSELNLSSLELGDSALYFCASSVTSGLGPGRTGELFFGEGSRLTVL.

This clonotype turned up a few times. The chain carries TRBV4-3 and TRBJ2-2, with 7 positions matching TRBD1. The CDR3 has 13 residues. CDR1 is LGHNA and CDR2 is YSLEER in the germline V gene. The CDR3 DNA follows: TGCGTTGGCCGGGACAGAGACACCGGGGAGCTGTTTTTT. It is translated as CVGRDRDTGELFF.

This clonotype was recorded at least ten times. The chain recombines TRBV5-1 with TRBJ2-7, with D possibly matching TRBD1 (5 bases). CDR1 and CDR2 from the germline V gene are SGHRS and YFSETQ. The CDR3 spans 13 residues. Deletions cut 0 bases from V and 3 bases from J, with 7 bases between. Here the CDR3 DNA reads TGCGCCAGCAGCTTGGACGACAGCTACGAGCAGTACTTC. Translated: CASSLDDSYEQYF.

Many counts were recorded for this clonotype. The CDR3 reads CASSLAAGNNEQFF. CDR3 in DNA: TGTGCCAGCAGCTTAGCGGCGGGAAACAATGAGCAGTTCTTC. This chain connects TRBV7-9 to TRBJ2-1; TRBD2 is a possible D gene (6 bases). CDR3 length: 14 residues. Trimming shortened V by 0 bases and J by 5 bases, and 8 bases separated the two germline ends. Germline assignment: CDR1 SEHNR and CDR2 FQNEAQ (reference sequence).

This clonotype has at least ten counts. The chain uses TRBV20-1 and TRBJ2-7; 10 bases are a match to TRBD2. Germline CDR1 DFQATT, CDR2 SNEGSKA (reference sequence). This CDR3 is 13 amino acids long. Losses at the gene ends were 6 bases for V and 6 bases for J; bases not matched to a gene: 8. CDR3 amino acids: CSATGTSDVEQYF. The CDR3 nucleotides read TGCAGTGCCACCGGGACTAGCGATGTCGAGCAGTACTTC.

This clonotype was counted at least ten times. The genes are TRBV29-1 and TRBJ2-7, with D perhaps given as TRBD1 or TRBD2 (5 bases each). The CDR3 contains 13 residues. The germline V gene has CDR1 SQVTM and CDR2 ANQGSEA. V shed 1 base and J shed 3 bases, with 10 bases lying between them. CDR3 DNA: TGCAGCGTTGAAGTATTTGGGGGCTACGAGCAGTACTTC. This codes for CSVEVFGGYEQYF.

This clonotype has only a few counts. The gene calls are TRBV11-2 and TRBJ2-1, with D maybe TRBD1 (5 bases). The CDR3 consists of 15 residues. Germline loops: CDR1 SGHAT, CDR2 FQNNGV. V lost 5 bases, J lost 4 bases, and 15 bases lay in between. The CDR3 region is CASSPSAGSYNEQFF. The CDR3 coding sequence is TGTGCCAGCAGCCCCTCAGCAGGGTCTTACAATGAGCAGTTCTTC.

This clonotype was detected only a few times. The genes are TRBV6-1 and TRBJ2-7, with 7 bases lining up with TRBD2. The CDR3 extends over 15 amino acids. Germline assignment: CDR1 MNHNS and CDR2 SASEGT. With 2 bases clipped from V and 1 base from J, the junction kept 5 bases outside the gene matches. CDR3 amino acids: CASSEYDGGSYEQYF. The CDR3 DNA is TGTGCCAGCAGTGAATATGACGGGGGGTCCTACGAGCAGTACTTC.

This clonotype was counted between two and nine times. The chain employs TRBV27 and TRBJ1-5; 7 bases are a match to TRBD1. V gave up 3 bases and J gave up 5 bases; unmatched junction bases: 4. CDR1 and CDR2 from the germline V gene are MNHEY and SMNVEV (reference sequence). The CDR3 consists of 14 residues. The CDR3 protein is CASSLLQGYQPQHF. CDR3 DNA: TGTGCCAGCAGTTTGTTACAGGGGTATCAGCCCCAGCATTTT.

This clonotype has a count of ten or more. The V gene is TRBV6-6, the J gene TRBJ1-1; D is undetermined. The CDR3 spans 13 residues. Germline V gene data show CDR1 as MNHNY and CDR2 as SVGAGI (reference sequence). V was trimmed by 5 bases and J by 2 bases, leaving 9 bases between them. CDR3 nucleotide sequence: TGTGCCAGCAGTAAGAATCGAAACACTGAAGCTTTCTTT. Encoded protein: CASSKNRNTEAFF.

At least ten counts were recorded for this clonotype. The chain uses TRBV4-2 and TRBJ2-1; 8 nucleotides match TRBD2. In germline, CDR1 is LGHNA, CDR2 YNFKEQ. The ends lost 0 bases at V and 8 bases at J; junction bases unmatched: 6. The CDR3 runs to 15 residues. The CDR3 is CASSQDGLAGDEQFF. CDR3 sequence (DNA): TGTGCCAGCAGCCAAGACGGACTAGCCGGCGATGAGCAGTTCTTC.

This clonotype was counted ten times or more. The chain couples TRBV3-1 to TRBJ2-1; 10 nucleotides match TRBD2. CDR1 is LGHDT, CDR2 YNNKEL, per germline (reference sequence). This CDR3 is built from 17 residues. With 2 bases clipped from V and 2 bases from J, the junction kept 6 bases outside the gene matches. CDR3 protein: CASSQIIGTSAYNEQFF. In nucleotides, the CDR3 is TGTGCCAGCAGCCAAATAATTGGGACTAGCGCCTACAATGAGCAGTTCTTC.

This clonotype was seen more than once but under ten times. CDR3 DNA sequence: TGTGCCAGCATCGACCGGGACACCATGAACACTGAAGCTTTCTTT. It codes for CASIDRDTMNTEAFF. This chain links TRBV27 with TRBJ1-1; a possible D gene is TRBD1 (6 bases). The CDR3 covers 15 residues. The V end was cut by 7 bases, the J end by 0 bases, with 15 bases between. Germline lookup yields CDR1 MNHEY and CDR2 SMNVEV (reference sequence).

The J gene is TRBJ2-7, the V gene TRBV28, with 8 bases lining up with TRBD1. Germline V gene data show CDR1 as MDHEN and CDR2 as SYDVKM. This CDR3 comprises 16 residues. The V and J ends lost 3 bases and 3 bases, in that order; junction bases with no gene match: 10. The CDR3 region has the DNA TGTGCCAGCAGTTTGCCCCCAGGGGGCCGGTTCTACGAGCAGTACTTC. Protein: CASSLPPGGRFYEQYF.

This rearrangement joins TRBV2 to TRBJ2-5; D might be TRBD1 (6 bases). The CDR3 is 14 residues long. Germline assignment: CDR1 SNHLY and CDR2 FYNNEI. The V and J ends lost 5 bases and 3 bases respectively, with 13 bases between them. As DNA, the CDR3 is TGTGCCAGCAGTAAACCAGGGGCCGAAGAGACCCAGTACTTC. This translates into CASSKPGAEETQYF.

There are many counts of this clonotype. The rearrangement uses TRBV3-1 and TRBJ2-7; 9 nucleotides match TRBD2. Germline trimming cut 0 bases from V and 6 bases from J; bases unmatched to any gene: 3. This CDR3 region has 14 residues. From germline, CDR1 is LGHDT and CDR2 YNNKEL (reference sequence). CDR3 amino acids: CASSQDLAGSEQYF. The CDR3 region has the DNA TGTGCCAGCAGCCAAGATCTAGCGGGGTCCGAGCAGTACTTC.

This clonotype was recorded at least ten times. The J gene is TRBJ2-3, the V gene TRBV29-1; D not certain. Trimming shortened V by 0 bases and J by 0 bases, and 13 bases separated the two germline ends. Germline assignment: CDR1 SQVTM and CDR2 ANQGSEA. There are 16 residues in the CDR3. The CDR3 loop is CSVEDNRFVSTDTQYF. In DNA, the CDR3 is TGCAGCGTTGAAGATAATCGGTTTGTCAGCACAGATACGCAGTATTTT.

This clonotype was seen more than once but under ten times. This sequence joins TRBV28 and TRBJ2-2; D might be TRBD1 or TRBD2, each matching 6 bases. CDR3 length: 15 residues. The V gene's germline CDR1 is MDHEN and CDR2 SYDVKM. Trimming removed 3 bases at V and 4 bases at J, with 12 bases between. The CDR3 is CASSFRGLLTGELFF. The CDR3 DNA sequence: TGTGCCAGCAGTTTCCGGGGGCTACTCACCGGGGAGCTGTTTTTT.

This clonotype occurred a few times. The V gene is TRBV29-1, the J gene TRBJ2-1, with 15 bases that match TRBD2. CDR1 and CDR2 (germline): SQVTM, ANQGSEA. V trimming: 7 bases; J trimming: 7 bases; junction bases outside the gene matches: 14. The CDR3 consists of 17 residues. The CDR3 protein is CSAERTSGGAGENEQFF. The CDR3 DNA sequence: TGCAGCGCCGAGAGGACTAGCGGGGGGGCTGGAGAGAATGAGCAGTTCTTC.

The chain is built from TRBV29-1 and TRBJ1-1; D not resolved. V dropped 5 bases and J dropped 3 bases, with 7 bases sitting between them. CDR3 size: 11 residues. Germline V lookup: CDR1 SQVTM, CDR2 ANQGSEA. The CDR3 bases are TGCAGCGTTACGAGGGACACTGAAGCTTTCTTT. Translating it yields CSVTRDTEAFF. Complete variable domain (other parts from reference TRBV29-1 and TRBJ1-1): SAVISQKPSRDICQRGTSLTIQCQVDSQVTMMFWYRQQPGQSLTLIATANQGSEATYESGFVIDKFPISRPNLTFSTLTVSNMSPEDSSIYLCSVTRDTEAFFGQGTRLTVV.